This paragraph covers one T cell receptor beta chain sequence. What it recognizes is unknown. Mouse gene names and germline throughout. The read finishes 4 residues shy of the CDR3 end, and the germline J gene is used to complete it. Losses at the gene ends were 4 bases for V and 0 bases for J; bases not matched to a gene: 5. Per germline, CDR1 GKSSPN and CDR2 SITVG. The CDR3 runs 14 residues. These data originate in a study of CD8+ T cells in alopecia areata. Points from the study as a whole: Among patients, TCR sharing was less clear than in mice, a difference possibly due in part to HLA diversity in the patient population.

It was cDNA, reverse transcribed from extracted RNA, that served as the sequencing template. The data were produced by immunoSEQ multiplex PCR, yet TCRdb's version contains in-frame clones alone and is incomplete. The record shows some 110,000 clones for this sample, with no singletons present. The chain employs TRBV31 and TRBJ1-2; 7 bases are a match to TRBD1. This sequence originates from a C3H/HeJ mouse with alopecia areata. Strain haplotype at MHC: H2-k. The sample was lesional skin. CDR3 protein: CAWTAGTANSDYTF. The sequenced CDR3 bases are TGTGCCTGGACCGCCGGGACAGCAAACTCC.